A single T cell receptor beta chain is shown here with its context. What antigen it recognizes has not been identified. The cohort comprised fewer than 700 healthy bone marrow donors. Cohort members were all nominally healthy when sampled, although unrecorded immune exposures were likely present. The donor tested CMV seronegative and was one of the 352 seronegative cohort members. A peripheral blood sample was provided by each donor, and peripheral blood mononuclear cells were used for TCR beta sequencing. Genomic DNA extraction from the blood cell samples was performed with the Qiagen DNeasy Blood Extraction Kit. This record belongs to a study of cytomegalovirus exposure and HLA in healthy donors (TCRdb year 2017). With respect to the entire study: According to an earlier analysis of 550 to 700 of the donors, 200 million or so T cells yielded roughly 100 million unique TCR beta sequences and 250 to 350 Gb of sequence data. An early release covering around 630 HLA-typed donors comprised about 300 gigabases of sequencing data and approximately 85 million unique TCR sequences. Among the approximately 430 genotyped donors, 81% belonged to the genetic ancestry cluster associated with self-reported Caucasian donors. The aim of the study was to test whether cataloging public T cell receptors could identify signatures of past pathogen exposure. Using immunosequencing, the study profiled T cell repertoires from some 670 subjects and related those repertoires to cytomegalovirus serostatus. A separate validation cohort of more than 100 different subjects was used in addition to the roughly 700-subject first cohort. To predict cytomegalovirus infection status, the study brought together high-throughput TCR immunosequencing, statistical association of individual TCRs with disease status, and machine learning. A later analysis re-analyzed previously published TCR beta repertoires from approximately 700 donors and added high-resolution HLA genotyping to study TCR occurrence patterns. Rather than using new phenotypic data, the later analysis identified candidate immune exposures from TCR beta sequences and from how often those sequences occurred across donors. In an earlier analysis of 587 of the donors, high-throughput TCR beta sequencing was used to judge whether each TCR beta V gene segment behaved as functional or pseudogenic. Donor age, sex, ethnicity and CMV serostatus were compiled alongside the repertoire data. A later genetic analysis took genome-wide SNP genotypes for about 55% of the 666 donors and used that subset as a discovery cohort. All discovery cohort repertoires had been generated using a single sequencing platform. HLA typing included class I and class II loci at four-digit resolution. Typing coverage differed by locus: A, B, C, DRB1 and DQB1 were typed in about 620-630 donors, DQA1 in around 500, DPA1 in 600 to 610, and DPB1 in approximately 450. Roughly 5 DR-DQ haplotypes were handled as single units for association and clustering, since linkage in the cohort was strong. Among under 450 genotyped donors of the cohort, an average of roughly 240,000 unique TCR beta nucleotide sequences were sequenced per donor, roughly 20% of them non-productive.

General study outcomes and caveats: Roughly uniform sequencing depth across donors was assumed in presence/absence analyses, although this assumption may not hold. In a later analysis, 15,000 to 20,000 TCR beta sequences were associated with specific HLA alleles at a false discovery rate of 0.05. According to a later analysis, parvovirus B19, influenza, CMV and Epstein-Barr virus appeared linked to several top co-occurrence clusters. Most TCR sequences were seen in very few donors, while some public TCRs were found in many individuals. In both the original and validation cohorts, the classifier was reported to diagnose cytomegalovirus status with high specificity and sensitivity. The earlier analysis of approximately 590 of the donors excluded roughly 17 rarely observed V segments, including chromosome 9 orphons, because counts were too low. In an earlier analysis of under 600 of the donors, most TCR beta V segments were observed in productive rearrangements about 87% or about 30% of the time, broadly matching IMGT annotations. In the study, about 150 TCR beta chains were listed as associated with cytomegalovirus. Some IMGT-functional V segments, including TRBV6-2 and TRBV6-3, could not be told apart with the 87-base-pair reads, so those segments were excluded. Because some donors lacked HLA typing at each locus, the association tests relied only on the typed subset. The authors suggested that the approach could potentially be generalized to other disease states and immunological phenotypes. CMV serostatus was the only immune exposure information available for the cohort. Linkage disequilibrium might explain the correlated functional status among segregating V segments, but an unknown experimental factor could not be excluded. A further reported finding was that TCR beta sequences accurately predicted the HLA-A and HLA-B alleles for most subjects in the first cohort. Compared with equally common non-associated chains, HLA-associated TCR beta chains in a later analysis were more clonally expanded and had lower generation probabilities. According to a later analysis, most CMV-associated TCR beta chains appeared to be HLA-restricted, and the HLA associations seemed to be driven largely by CMV exposure. In a later analysis, TCR association rates were found to vary across HLA loci, with the most associated TCRs seen for DRB1 alleles and the fewest for HLA-C alleles. An association between a missense DCLRE1C variant and V-gene and J-gene trimming of TCR beta chains was found in a later genetic analysis and replicated in an independent cohort. The sequencing pipeline was judged likely to have produced a cluster of highly shared sequence variants as a technical artifact. Assigning TCR associations to individual alleles was difficult when HLA alleles, especially DR and DQ, strongly co-occurred. In a later genetic analysis, fewer N-insertions in productive TCRs were reported among donors in an Asian-associated ancestry cluster than the 666-donor mean. A few of the identified cytomegalovirus-associated TCR beta chains were confirmed in vitro to be specific for cytomegalovirus antigens. Only TCR beta chains were sequenced in this cohort, and the absence of alpha or paired-chain data limited detectable features.

The library was made by the immunoSEQ multiplex PCR assay. For the multiplex PCR, a mixture combining 60 forward primers for TCR Vbeta segments and 13 reverse primers for TCR Jbeta segments was used. A multiplex PCR assay on genomic DNA amplified the CDR3 region of rearranged TCR beta genes. The Illumina HiSeq System was used to sequence the amplified TCR beta libraries as 87-base-pair reads. The authors processed their data as follows. A later analysis counted tens of millions of unique TCR beta chains across the 700 or so repertoires, and around 9.9 million of these chains were shared by at least two donors. Raw reads were error-corrected and collapsed into unique sequences by a nearest-neighbor algorithm in which closely related sequences were merged to remove PCR and sequencing errors. CDR3 sequences were aligned to IMGT reference sequences to assign V, D and J gene segments. For a sequence to be retained, a match of at least six nucleotides to both a V gene segment and a J gene segment was required. A rearrangement was called productive if the CDR3 had no stop codons and remained in frame with V and J, and every other rearrangement was called non-productive. CDR3 was defined according to IMGT convention as the region running from the second conserved V-encoded cysteine to the conserved J-encoded phenylalanine. Sequences without an unambiguous match to a single V gene segment were excluded from the earlier analysis of a few hundred of the donors. In an earlier analysis of 500 to 750 of the donors, V segments were called functional above 56.7% productive rearrangements and were called segregating when the between-donor standard deviation exceeded 5%. To diagnose cytomegalovirus status from the catalog of TCR beta chain sequences, a statistical classification framework was built. A later analysis assigned V and J genes by comparing TCR nucleotide sequences with IMGT/GENE-DB human TR gene sequences. In a later analysis, CDR3 sequences and most-parsimonious VDJ recombination scenarios were assigned using the TCRdist pipeline. A later analysis defined each TCR beta chain by its CDR3 amino acid sequence plus V-gene family, and excluded reads lacking a unique V-gene family. A later analysis removed roughly 590 highly shared, low-generation-probability nucleotide sequences to deal with suspected cross-contamination and a sequencing artifact. For each public chain, a later analysis derived a clonal expansion index from normalized ranks of inferred template counts within each repertoire. In a later analysis, generation probabilities were computed using a VDJ recombination model fitted to out-of-frame rearrangements, and the results were checked against IGoR. Hypergeometric tests were used in a later analysis to score TCR-TCR, TCR-HLA and TCR-CMV co-occurrence, with a repertoire-size bias correction applied to the TCR pairs. A later analysis estimated false discovery rates by permuting HLA or CMV assignments 20 times. In a later analysis, co-occurring TCRs were grouped using DBSCAN, and TCRdist sequence similarity was added for clustering within HLA-allele-positive subsets. Co-occurrence clustering excluded repertoires with fewer than 30,000 or more than 120,000 public chains, plus five with anomalous nucleotide sharing. The source is immuneACCESS, and TCRdb retained only in-frame sequences with V and J called. Part of the clones is not carried over; for the studies checked, unresolved V genes explain less than half of this, and the remainder is unexplained. V and J calls plus clone size are reproduced from that table; the DNA served to infer D and trimming. The sample's clone listing holds 150,000 to 200,000 clones. The ten largest clonotypes hold over 1% of the sample.

The germline V gene (reference sequence) yields LNHDA for CDR1 and SQIVND for CDR2. The CDR3 spans 16 residues, from the cysteine through the phenylalanine. Left in the record is the CDR3 DNA by itself, 48 bases read in frame from the first base. V is reduced by 1 base and J by 4 bases, leaving a spacing of 16 bases between them. The sequencing input was PBMCs. This TCR was recovered from a woman aged 55-69 years in good health and CMV-seronegative. In this chain, TRBV19 is recombined with TRBJ1-2, and the D gene may be TRBD1, 5 bases matching. CDR3 sequence: CASSIANPQGGYGYTF. The DNA is TGTGCCAGTAGTATAGCTAACCCTCAGGGCGGCTATGGCTACACCTTC.